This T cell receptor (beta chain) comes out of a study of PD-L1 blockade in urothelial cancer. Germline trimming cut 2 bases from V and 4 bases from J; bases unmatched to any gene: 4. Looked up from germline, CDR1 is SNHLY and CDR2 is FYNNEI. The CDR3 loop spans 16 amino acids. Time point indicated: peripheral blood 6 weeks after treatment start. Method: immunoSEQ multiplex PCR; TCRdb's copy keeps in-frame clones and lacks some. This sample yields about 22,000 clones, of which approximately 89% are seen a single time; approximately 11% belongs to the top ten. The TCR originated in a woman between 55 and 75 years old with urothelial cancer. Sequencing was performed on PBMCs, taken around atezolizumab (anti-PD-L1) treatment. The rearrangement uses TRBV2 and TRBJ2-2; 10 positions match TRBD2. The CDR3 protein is CASSELAGEATGELFF. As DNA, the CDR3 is TGTGCCAGCAGTGAACTAGCGGGGGAGGCCACCGGGGAGCTGTTTTTT.